The clone carrying this TCR beta chain was detected only a few times. The data were obtained in a study of blood T cells in healthy people across ages. Germline V CDR1 and CDR2: LGHDT, YNNKEL (reference sequence). Trimming left V 1 base short and J 7 bases short, with 14 bases between. The CDR3 is made up of 15 amino acids. Together with a sample-barcoded 5' primer, a J-beta primer mix was included in a second PCR lasting roughly 6 to 12 cycles. TCRdb reprocessed the 5' RACE reads with MiXCR, giving one entry per CDR3 protein. The table lists fewer than 2,000,000 distinct CDR3 sequences, 30% to 35% of them singletons.

This rearrangement joins TRBV3-1 to TRBJ1-5; D is possibly TRBD1 (5 bases). The sequenced sample was blood. This receptor was taken from a woman aged 25 to 45 in good health. The CDR3 protein is CASSQGGSFEQPQHF. The CDR3 DNA reads as TGTGCCAGCAGCCAAGGGGGCAGCTTCGAGCAGCCCCAGCATTTT.